This TCR beta chain was profiled in a study of OX40 agonist ivuxolimab in advanced cancers. In the study overall: Cohort: 65% to 90% men, mean age around 55, aged about 23 to 80.

Assay used: immunoSEQ multiplex PCR; TCRdb lists only in-frame clones, some missing. Here the sample spans 73,000 or so clones, roughly 92% being singletons. The CDR3 consists of 14 residues. Germline values: CDR1 SGHRS, CDR2 YFSETQ. Deletions cut 0 bases from V and 3 bases from J, with 10 bases between. The TCR sequence derives from an adult with an advanced solid tumor such as melanoma, head and neck, liver or kidney cancer. This chain connects TRBV5-1 to TRBJ2-7; D is perhaps TRBD2 (6 bases). Sequencing was performed on CD4+ or CD8+ T cells sorted from blood, taken in a trial of the OX40 agonist ivuxolimab. The DNA of the CDR3 is TGCGCCAGCAGCTTGGGACTAGTAGGCTACGAGCAGTACTTC. This gives the protein CASSLGLVGYEQYF.